These 8 T cell receptor beta chains were all obtained from the same sample, sequenced in a study of CD8+CD57+ T cells in acquired aplastic anemia. Genomic DNA, serving as template, underwent TCR beta VDJ and CDR3 profiling. TCRdb itself ran the reads through MiXCR, one entry per CDR3 protein. The sample includes approximately 380,000 distinct CDR3 sequences, about two thirds of them seen just once. Sample: sorted CD4+, CD8+, or CD8+CD57+ T cells (not recorded which) from PBMCs. The origin of the receptors is a human donor in good health, serving as a control.

At least ten counts were recorded for this clonotype. This sequence joins TRBV20-1 and TRBJ1-5; 10 bases match TRBD1. Germline V gives CDR1 DFQATT, CDR2 SNEGSKA (reference sequence). Germline trimming cut 5 bases from V and 3 bases from J; bases unmatched to any gene: 7. The CDR3 has 15 amino acids. CDR3 coding DNA: TGCAGTGCTGGCTTCGGGACAGGGGACAATCAGCCCCAGCATTTT. Its translation: CSAGFGTGDNQPQHF.

The J gene is TRBJ2-3, the V gene TRBV2; tentatively, D is TRBD1 (6 bases). The CDR3 has 16 residues. Trimming cost V 6 bases and J 1 base, with 17 bases left between them. In germline, CDR1 is SNHLY, CDR2 FYNNEI. The CDR3, as DNA: TGTGCCAGCAGGGGGGACAACGACGGCGGCACAGATACGCAGTATTTT. Encoded protein: CASRGDNDGGTDTQYF.

Here the CDR3 reads CASSLGPTGGQETQYF. CDR3 nucleotides: TGTGCCAGCAGCTTAGGACCTACGGGGGGACAAGAGACCCAGTACTTC. J is TRBJ2-5 and V is TRBV7-6; 7 bases align to TRBD2. J was trimmed by 2 bases and V by 1 base; bases with no gene match: 7. Germline V gene lookup returns CDR1 SGHVS and CDR2 FNYEAQ. The CDR3 runs 16 residues.

The rearrangement uses TRBV7-3 and TRBJ1-4; tentatively, D is TRBD1 (6 bases). The CDR3 spans 16 residues. Germline lookup yields CDR1 SGHTA and CDR2 FQGTGA. V gave up 6 bases and J gave up 4 bases, with 18 bases separating them. The CDR3 region has the DNA TGTGCCAGCAGTGGAGGGGGGGGAATGGGTAATGAAAAACTGTTTTTT. Translating gives CASSGGGGMGNEKLFF.

This clonotype was found a few times. This chain links TRBV7-9 with TRBJ2-7, with 7 bases fitting TRBD1. CDR1 and CDR2 (germline): SEHNR, FQNEAQ (reference sequence). Trimming at V came to 5 bases and at J to 2 bases, leaving 9 bases not matched to a gene. The CDR3 has 15 amino acids. In nucleotides, the CDR3 is TGTGCCAGCAGCCAAGATGACCAGGGGGCCTACGAGCAGTACTTC. Protein sequence: CASSQDDQGAYEQYF.

The table lists this clonotype with many counts. This sequence joins TRBV10-3 and TRBJ1-4; D is unclear. This CDR3 region has 12 residues. Germline assignment: CDR1 ENHRY and CDR2 SYGVKD. V lost 0 bases to trimming and J lost 8 bases, with 4 bases between them. The CDR3 DNA is TGTGCCATCAGTGAGTCGAGCGAAAAACTGTTTTTT. Its translation: CAISESSEKLFF.

This clonotype has a count of ten or more. The rearrangement uses TRBV7-2 and TRBJ2-2, with D possibly being TRBD1 or TRBD2 (6 bases each). Germline V gene sequence: CDR1 SGHTA, CDR2 FQGNSA. V lost 0 bases, J lost 0 bases, and 14 bases lay in between. CDR3 length: 18 amino acids. The CDR3 region has the DNA TGTGCCAGCAGCTTAGCGCCCGGGGGCAGCACGAACACCGGGGAGCTGTTTTTT. Its protein is CASSLAPGGSTNTGELFF.

The rearrangement joins TRBV15 to TRBJ2-5; perhaps D is TRBD1 or TRBD2 (5 bases each). Germline V gives CDR1 LNHNV, CDR2 YYDKDF (reference sequence). Trimming took 3 bases from V and 0 from J, leaving 5 bases between them. The CDR3 totals 13 residues. In nucleotides, the CDR3 is TGTGCCACCAGCAGGGGGGACCAAGAGACCCAGTACTTC. Translating it yields CATSRGDQETQYF.